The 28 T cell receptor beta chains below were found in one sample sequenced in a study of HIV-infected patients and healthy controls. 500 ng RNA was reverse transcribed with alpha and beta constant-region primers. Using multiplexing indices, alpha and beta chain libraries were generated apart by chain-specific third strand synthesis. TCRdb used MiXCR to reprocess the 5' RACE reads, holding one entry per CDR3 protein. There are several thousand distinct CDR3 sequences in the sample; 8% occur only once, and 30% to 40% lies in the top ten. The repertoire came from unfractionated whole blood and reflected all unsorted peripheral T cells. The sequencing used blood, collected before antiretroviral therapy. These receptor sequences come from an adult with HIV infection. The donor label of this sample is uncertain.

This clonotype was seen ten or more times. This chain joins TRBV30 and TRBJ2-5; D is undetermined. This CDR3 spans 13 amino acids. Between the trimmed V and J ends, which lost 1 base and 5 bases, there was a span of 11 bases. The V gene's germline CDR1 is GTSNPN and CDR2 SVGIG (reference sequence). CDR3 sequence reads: CAWSGVVRETQYF. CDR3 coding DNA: TGTGCCTGGAGTGGTGTGGTGCGGGAGACCCAGTACTTC.

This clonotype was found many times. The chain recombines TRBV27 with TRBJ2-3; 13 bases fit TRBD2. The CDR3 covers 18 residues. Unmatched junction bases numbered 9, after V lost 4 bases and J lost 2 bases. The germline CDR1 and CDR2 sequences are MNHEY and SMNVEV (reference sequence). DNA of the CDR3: TGTGCCAGCAGTTACGCCAAACTAGCGGGGGGGCCCACAGATACGCAGTATTTT. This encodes CASSYAKLAGGPTDTQYF.

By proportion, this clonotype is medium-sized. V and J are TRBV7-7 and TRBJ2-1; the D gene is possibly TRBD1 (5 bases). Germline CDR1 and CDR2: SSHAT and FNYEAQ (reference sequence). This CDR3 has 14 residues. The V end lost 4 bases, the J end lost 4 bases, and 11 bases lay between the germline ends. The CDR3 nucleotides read TGTGCCAGCAGCTCCTGGGGCAGGTACAATGAGCAGTTCTTC. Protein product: CASSSWGRYNEQFF.

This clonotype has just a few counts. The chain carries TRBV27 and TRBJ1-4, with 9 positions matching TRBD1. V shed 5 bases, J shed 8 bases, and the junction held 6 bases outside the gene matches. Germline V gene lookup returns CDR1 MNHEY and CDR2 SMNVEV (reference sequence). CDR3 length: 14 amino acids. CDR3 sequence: CASSVQGAGEKLFF. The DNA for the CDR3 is TGTGCCAGCAGTGTACAGGGGGCGGGGGAAAAACTGTTTTTT.

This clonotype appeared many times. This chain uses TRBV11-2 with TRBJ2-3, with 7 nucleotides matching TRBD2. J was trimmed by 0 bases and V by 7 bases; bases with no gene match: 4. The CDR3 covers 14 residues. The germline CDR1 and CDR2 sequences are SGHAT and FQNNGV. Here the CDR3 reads CASTPGGSTDTQYF. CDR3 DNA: TGTGCCAGCACCCCGGGAGGTAGCACAGATACGCAGTATTTT.

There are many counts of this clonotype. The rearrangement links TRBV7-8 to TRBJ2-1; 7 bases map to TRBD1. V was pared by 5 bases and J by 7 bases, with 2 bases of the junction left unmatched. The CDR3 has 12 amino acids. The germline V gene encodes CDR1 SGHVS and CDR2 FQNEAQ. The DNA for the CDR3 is TGTGCCAGCAGCCCGACAGGGAATGAGCAGTTCTTC. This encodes CASSPTGNEQFF.

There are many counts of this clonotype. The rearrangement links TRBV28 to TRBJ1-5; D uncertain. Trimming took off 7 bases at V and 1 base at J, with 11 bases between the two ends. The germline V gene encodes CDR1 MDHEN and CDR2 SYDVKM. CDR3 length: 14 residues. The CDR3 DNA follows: TGTGCCAGCAACTTTGCGTACAGCAATCAGCCCCAGCATTTT. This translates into CASNFAYSNQPQHF.

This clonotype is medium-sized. CDR3 in DNA: TGTGCCAGCAGTTTCGTAGCTGGCACAGATACGCAGTATTTT. Translated, it gives CASSFVAGTDTQYF. This chain connects TRBV28 to TRBJ2-3; D remains ambiguous. Germline values: CDR1 MDHEN, CDR2 SYDVKM. CDR3 length equals 14 residues. Trimming removed 3 bases at V and 1 base at J, with 8 bases between.

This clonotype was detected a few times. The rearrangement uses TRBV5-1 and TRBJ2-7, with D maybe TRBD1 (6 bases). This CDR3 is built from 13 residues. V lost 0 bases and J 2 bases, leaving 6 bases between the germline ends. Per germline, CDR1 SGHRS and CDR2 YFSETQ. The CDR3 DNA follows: TGCGCCAGCAGCTTGGGGGACACCTACGAGCAGTACTTC. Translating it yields CASSLGDTYEQYF. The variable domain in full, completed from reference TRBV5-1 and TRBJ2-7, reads KAGVTQTPRYLIKTRGQQVTLSCSPISGHRSVSWYQQTPGQGLQFLFEYFSETQRNKGNFPGRFSGRQFSNSRSEMNVSTLELGDSALYLCASSLGDTYEQYFGPGTRLTVT.

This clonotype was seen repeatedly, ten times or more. This CDR3 reads CSASRQNNSPLHF. CDR3 nucleotides: TGCAGTGCTAGTAGACAGAATAATTCACCCCTCCACTTT. This chain joins TRBV20-1 and TRBJ1-6, with D perhaps matching TRBD1 (5 bases). V dropped 3 bases and J dropped 5 bases, with 8 bases sitting between them. Per germline, CDR1 DFQATT and CDR2 SNEGSKA (reference sequence). This CDR3 comprises 13 residues.

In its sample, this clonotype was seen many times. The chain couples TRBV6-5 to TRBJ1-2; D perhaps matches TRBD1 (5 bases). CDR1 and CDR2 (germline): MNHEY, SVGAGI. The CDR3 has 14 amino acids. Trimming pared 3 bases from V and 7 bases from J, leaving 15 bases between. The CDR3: CASSYAGKVIGYTF. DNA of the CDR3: TGTGCCAGCAGTTATGCAGGGAAAGTTATTGGCTACACCTTC.

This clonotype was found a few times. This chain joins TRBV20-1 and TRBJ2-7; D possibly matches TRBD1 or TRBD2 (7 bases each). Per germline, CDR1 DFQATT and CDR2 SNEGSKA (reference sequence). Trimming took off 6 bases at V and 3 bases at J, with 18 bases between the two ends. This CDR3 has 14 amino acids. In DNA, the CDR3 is TGCAGTGCCGGGAGGACAGGACTGTTCTACGAGCAGTACTTC. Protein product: CSAGRTGLFYEQYF.

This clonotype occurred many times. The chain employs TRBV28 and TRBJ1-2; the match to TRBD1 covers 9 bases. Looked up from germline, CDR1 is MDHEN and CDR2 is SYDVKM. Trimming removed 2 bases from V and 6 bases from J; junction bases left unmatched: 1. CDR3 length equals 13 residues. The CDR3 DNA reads TGTGCCAGCAGTTTACGGACAGGGGATGGCTACACCTTC. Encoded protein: CASSLRTGDGYTF.

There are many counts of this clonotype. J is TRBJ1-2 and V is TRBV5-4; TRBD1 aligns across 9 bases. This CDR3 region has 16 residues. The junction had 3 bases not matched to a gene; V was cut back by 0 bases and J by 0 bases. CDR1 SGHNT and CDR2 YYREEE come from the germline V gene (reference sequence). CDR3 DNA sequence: TGTGCCAGCAGCTTGGGTTGGGACAGGGCTAACTATGGCTACACCTTC. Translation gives CASSLGWDRANYGYTF.

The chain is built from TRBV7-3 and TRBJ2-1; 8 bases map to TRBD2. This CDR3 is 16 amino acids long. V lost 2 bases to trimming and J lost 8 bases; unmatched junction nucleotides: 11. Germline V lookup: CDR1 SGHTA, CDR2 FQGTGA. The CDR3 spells CASSLGGETSVHEQFF. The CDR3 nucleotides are TGTGCCAGCAGCTTAGGCGGGGAGACTAGCGTTCATGAGCAGTTCTTC.

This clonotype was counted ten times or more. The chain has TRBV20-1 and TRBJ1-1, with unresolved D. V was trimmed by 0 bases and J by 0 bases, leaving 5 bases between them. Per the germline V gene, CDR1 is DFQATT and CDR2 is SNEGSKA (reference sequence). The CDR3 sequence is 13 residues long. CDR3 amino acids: CSARDAMNTEAFF. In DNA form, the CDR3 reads TGCAGTGCTAGAGATGCGATGAACACTGAAGCTTTCTTT.

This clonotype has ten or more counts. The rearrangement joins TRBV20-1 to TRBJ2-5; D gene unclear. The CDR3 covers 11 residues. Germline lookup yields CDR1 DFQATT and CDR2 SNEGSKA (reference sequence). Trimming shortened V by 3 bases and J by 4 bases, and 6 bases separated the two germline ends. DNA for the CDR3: TGCAGTGCTAGTCAAAGAGAGACCCAGTACTTC. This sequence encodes CSASQRETQYF.

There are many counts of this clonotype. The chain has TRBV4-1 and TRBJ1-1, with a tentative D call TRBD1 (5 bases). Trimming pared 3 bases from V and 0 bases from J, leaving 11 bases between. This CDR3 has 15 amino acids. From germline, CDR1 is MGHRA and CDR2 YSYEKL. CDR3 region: CASSQRTQMNTEAFF. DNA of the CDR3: TGCGCCAGCAGCCAGCGGACACAAATGAACACTGAAGCTTTCTTT.

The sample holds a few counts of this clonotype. CDR3 amino acids: CASTLQGREPQHF. The CDR3 DNA follows: TGTGCCAGCACCCTACAGGGGAGGGAGCCCCAGCATTTT. The chain recombines TRBV6-6 with TRBJ1-5; 7 bases line up with TRBD1. This CDR3 is built from 13 residues. Unmatched junction bases numbered 8, after V lost 7 bases and J lost 8 bases. Germline V CDR1 and CDR2: MNHNY, SVGAGI (reference sequence).

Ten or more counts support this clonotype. This CDR3 reads CASTDQRGGRNTEAFF. The CDR3 bases are TGTGCCAGTACCGATCAGCGAGGTGGGAGGAACACTGAAGCTTTCTTT. V and J are TRBV19 and TRBJ1-1; D not resolved. Germline-derived CDR1 and CDR2 are LNHDA and SQIVND (reference sequence). The CDR3 extends over 16 amino acids. The V and J ends lost 7 bases and 1 base respectively, with 19 bases between them.

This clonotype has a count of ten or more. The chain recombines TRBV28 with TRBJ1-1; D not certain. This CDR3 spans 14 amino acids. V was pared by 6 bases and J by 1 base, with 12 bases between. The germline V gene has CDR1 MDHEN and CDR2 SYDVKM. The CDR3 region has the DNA TGTGCCAGCAGACCAAATTCTGCGAACACTGAAGCTTTCTTT. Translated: CASRPNSANTEAFF.

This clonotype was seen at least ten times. The CDR3 nucleotides are TGTGCCAGCAGATCGGGACGGGCGAACACCGGGGAGCTGTTTTTT. This translates into CASRSGRANTGELFF. V gene TRBV18 combines with J gene TRBJ2-2, with D perhaps matching TRBD1 or TRBD2 (5 bases each). Trimming shortened V by 8 bases and J by 0 bases, and 13 bases separated the two germline ends. There are 15 residues in the CDR3. The germline V gene encodes CDR1 KGHSH and CDR2 LQKENI.

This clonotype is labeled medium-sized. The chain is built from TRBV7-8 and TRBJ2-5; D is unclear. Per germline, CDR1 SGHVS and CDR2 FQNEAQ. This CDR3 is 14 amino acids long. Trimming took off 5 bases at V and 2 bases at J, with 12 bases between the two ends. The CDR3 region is CASSRPLGQETQYF. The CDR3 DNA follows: TGTGCCAGCAGCCGCCCCCTCGGGCAAGAGACCCAGTACTTC.

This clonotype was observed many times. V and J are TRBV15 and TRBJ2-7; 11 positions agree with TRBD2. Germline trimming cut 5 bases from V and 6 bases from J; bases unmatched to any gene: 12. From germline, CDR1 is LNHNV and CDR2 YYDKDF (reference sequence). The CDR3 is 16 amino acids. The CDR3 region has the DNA TGTGCCACCAGCGGCCGAACTAGCGGGAGAAGGCCCGAGCAGTACTTC. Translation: CATSGRTSGRRPEQYF.

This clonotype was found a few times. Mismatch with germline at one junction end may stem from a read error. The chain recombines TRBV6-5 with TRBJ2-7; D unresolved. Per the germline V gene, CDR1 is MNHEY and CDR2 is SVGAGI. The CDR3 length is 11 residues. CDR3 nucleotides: TGTGCCAGCAGTAACTCCTACGAGCAGTACTTC. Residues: CASSNSYEQYF.

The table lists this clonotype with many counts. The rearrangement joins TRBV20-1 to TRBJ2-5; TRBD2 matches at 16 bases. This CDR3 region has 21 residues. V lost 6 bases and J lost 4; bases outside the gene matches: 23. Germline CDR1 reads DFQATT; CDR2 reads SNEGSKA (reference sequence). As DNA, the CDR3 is TGCAGTGCGAACCCTTGGGGTTCCACGGGACTAGCGGGAGGGCCCGGAGAGACCCAGTACTTC. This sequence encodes CSANPWGSTGLAGGPGETQYF.

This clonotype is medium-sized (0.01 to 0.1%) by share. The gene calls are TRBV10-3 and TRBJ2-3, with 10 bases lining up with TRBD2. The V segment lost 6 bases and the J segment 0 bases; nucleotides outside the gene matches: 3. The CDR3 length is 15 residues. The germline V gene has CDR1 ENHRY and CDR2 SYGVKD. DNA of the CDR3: TGTGCCATCAGCCTGGGACTAGCGAGCACAGATACGCAGTATTTT. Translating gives CAISLGLASTDTQYF.

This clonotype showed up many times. CDR3 sequence reads: CASGQGASYTGELFF. The CDR3 bases are TGTGCCAGCGGACAGGGGGCATCTTACACCGGGGAGCTGTTTTTT. The chain has TRBV3-1 and TRBJ2-2; 11 bases map to TRBD1. CDR1 is LGHDT and CDR2 is YNNKEL in the germline V gene (reference sequence). V shed 8 bases and J 3 bases; nucleotides not matched to a gene: 5. The CDR3 runs 15 residues.